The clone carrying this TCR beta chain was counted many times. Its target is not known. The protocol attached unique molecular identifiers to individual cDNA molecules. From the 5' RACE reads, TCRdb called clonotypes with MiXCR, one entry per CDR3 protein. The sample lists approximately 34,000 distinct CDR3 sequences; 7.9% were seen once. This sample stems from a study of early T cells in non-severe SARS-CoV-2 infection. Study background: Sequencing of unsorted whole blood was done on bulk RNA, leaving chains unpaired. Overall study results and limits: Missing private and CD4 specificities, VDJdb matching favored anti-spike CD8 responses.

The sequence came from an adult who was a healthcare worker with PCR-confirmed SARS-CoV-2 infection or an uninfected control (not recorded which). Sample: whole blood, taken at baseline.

CDR3 protein: CASSLGLGGDIQYF. The CDR3 DNA reads TGTGCCAGCAGCTTAGGTTTAGGCGGAGACATTCAGTACTTC. The chain combines TRBV7-2 with TRBJ2-4, with D unresolved. Looked up from germline, CDR1 is SGHTA and CDR2 is FQGNSA. V was trimmed by 1 base and J by 8 bases, leaving 12 bases between them. This CDR3 has 14 residues.